These T cell receptor beta chains were read from a single sample in a study of shared clonotypes between healthy human individuals. TCRdb keeps only in-frame clones here, not all; method: immunoSEQ multiplex PCR. The profile shows approximately 2,000,000 clones, about nine tenths of them singletons. The sequencing sample was made of naive CD4+ T cells from PBMCs. These receptors all come from a man aged 18 to 35 in good health. Some clones in this sample may be carry-over from other donors' samples. Both conserved end residues are part of each CDR3. The order of the fields is V gene, clone size, D gene, J gene, CDR3 protein, CDR3 DNA. D genes are given only for firm matches. Size values are once, few and many counts, or a class for expanded clones, and some rows have none.

>TRBV5-6|NA|TRBD2|TRBJ2-7
CASSSKGTSGTQQYF
TGTGCCAGCAGCTCCAAAGGGACTAGCGGGACCCAGCAGTACTTC
>TRBV28|NA|NA|TRBJ2-7
CASSSLGRGAYEQYF
TGTGCCAGCAGTTCCCTGGGCAGGGGGGCCTACGAGCAGTACTTC
>TRBV10-1|NA|TRBD2|TRBJ2-7
CASSVESGSQWVVNEQYF
TGCGCCAGCAGCGTCGAGAGCGGGAGCCAATGGGTGGTTAACGAGCAGTACTTC
>TRBV5-1|NA|TRBD1|TRBJ2-2
CASSSGQGAAGELFF
TGCGCCAGCAGTTCGGGACAGGGGGCGGCCGGGGAGCTGTTTTTT
>TRBV6-1|NA|TRBD1|TRBJ1-2
CASSARQGGGGGPNYGYTF
TGTGCCAGCAGTGCCCGACAGGGAGGAGGGGGGGGGCCTAACTATGGCTACACCTTC
>TRBV5-6|NA|NA|TRBJ1-3
CASSSGRGFSGNTIYF
TGTGCCAGCAGCTCGGGGAGGGGATTCTCTGGAAACACCATATATTTT
>TRBV13|NA|TRBD1|TRBJ1-6
CASSLGTGDSPLHF
TGTGCCAGCAGCTTAGGGACAGGGGATTCACCCCTCCACTTT
>TRBV25-1|NA|NA|TRBJ1-1
CASSEAFGGGNTEAFF
TGTGCCAGCAGTGAAGCATTCGGGGGAGGGAACACTGAAGCTTTCTTT
>TRBV28|NA|TRBD2|TRBJ2-5
CAWGRAWETQYF
TGTGCTTGGGGGAGGGCCTGGGAGACCCAGTACTTC
>TRBV6-5|NA|NA|TRBJ2-7
CASSPSGGAGYEQYF
TGTGCCAGCAGTCCCTCCGGCGGAGCAGGGTACGAGCAGTACTTC
>TRBV7-3|NA|NA|TRBJ1-4
CASSLPRGFATNEKLFF
TGTGCCAGCAGCTTACCTAGGGGGTTTGCAACTAATGAAAAACTGTTTTTT
>TRBV27|NA|NA|TRBJ1-2
CASSFKGDGYTF
TGTGCCAGCAGTTTTAAAGGTGACGGCTACACCTTC
>TRBV5-8|once|NA|TRBJ1-2
CASSLTWSGYTF
TGTGCCAGCAGCTTGACCTGGTCGGGCTACACCTTC
>TRBV7-3|NA|NA|TRBJ2-1
CASSHGQSYNEQFF
TGTGCCAGCAGCCATGGACAGTCCTACAATGAGCAGTTCTTC
>TRBV5-4|once|TRBD2|TRBJ2-2
CASSPGGTRSTGELFF
TGTGCCAGCAGCCCGGGGGGGACTAGATCCACCGGGGAGCTGTTTTTT
>TRBV4-1|NA|NA|TRBJ1-2
CASSQDLDNSYGYTF
TGCGCCAGCAGCCAAGATCTGGATAACAGTTATGGCTACACCTTC
>TRBV6-5|NA|TRBD1|TRBJ1-1
CASSYSRGRDTEAFF
TGTGCCAGCAGTTACTCGAGGGGGCGCGACACTGAAGCTTTCTTT
>TRBV10-2|NA|TRBD2|TRBJ2-7
CASSDGAGGSYEQYF
TGCGCCAGCAGTGATGGGGCGGGAGGATCCTACGAGCAGTACTTC
>TRBV18|NA|NA|TRBJ2-5
CASSSLRDRLQETQYF
TGTGCCAGCTCATCGTTGCGGGACAGACTCCAAGAGACCCAGTACTTC
>TRBV11-2|NA|TRBD2|TRBJ2-7
CASSLRREWVEQYF
TGTGCCAGCAGCTTACGGCGGGAGTGGGTCGAGCAGTACTTC
>TRBV28|NA|NA|TRBJ1-2
CASSLGIGGYTF
TGTGCCAGCAGTTTAGGAATCGGGGGCTACACCTTC
>TRBV6-1|NA|NA|TRBJ2-3
CASSLQGTDTQYF
TGTGCCAGCAGTCTCCAGGGCACAGATACGCAGTATTTT
>TRBV5-5|once|NA|TRBJ2-7
CASSLAGSGYYEQYF
TGTGCCAGCAGCTTGGCGGGTAGTGGGTACTACGAGCAGTACTTC
>TRBV4-1|NA|NA|TRBJ2-1
CASSQGRLGPYSDEQFF
TGCGCCAGCAGCCAGGGCCGGCTGGGACCCTACTCAGATGAGCAGTTCTTC
>TRBV9|NA|NA|TRBJ2-1
CASSVTPGPGDNEQFF
TGTGCCAGCAGCGTAACTCCCGGGCCGGGGGACAATGAGCAGTTCTTC
>TRBV7-9|few|NA|TRBJ1-1
CASSLQGIDTEAFF
TGTGCCAGCAGCTTACAGGGTATCGACACTGAAGCTTTCTTT
>TRBV6-1|once|TRBD2|TRBJ2-3
CASSGGLAKATQYF
TGTGCCAGCAGTGGCGGACTAGCGAAAGCTACGCAGTATTTT
>TRBV27|NA|TRBD1|TRBJ1-5
CARKGQGRPQPQHF
TGTGCCAGGAAGGGACAGGGGAGGCCGCAGCCCCAGCATTTT